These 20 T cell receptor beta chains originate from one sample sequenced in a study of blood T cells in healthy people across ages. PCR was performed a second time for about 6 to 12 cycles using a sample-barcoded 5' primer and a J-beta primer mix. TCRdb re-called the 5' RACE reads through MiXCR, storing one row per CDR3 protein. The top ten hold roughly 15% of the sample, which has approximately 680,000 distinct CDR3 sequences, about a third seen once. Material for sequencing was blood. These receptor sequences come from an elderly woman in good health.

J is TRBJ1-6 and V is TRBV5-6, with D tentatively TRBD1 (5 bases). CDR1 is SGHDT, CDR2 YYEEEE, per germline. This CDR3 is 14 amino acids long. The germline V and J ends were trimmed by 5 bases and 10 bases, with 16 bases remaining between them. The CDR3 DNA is TGTGCCAGCAGACCCGACAGTGGGAACTCACCCCTCCACTTT. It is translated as CASRPDSGNSPLHF. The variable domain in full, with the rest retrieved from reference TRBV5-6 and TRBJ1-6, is DAGVTQSPTHLIKTRGQQVTLRCSPKSGHDTVSWYQQALGQGPQFIFQYYEEEERQRGNFPDRFSGHQFPNYSSELNVNALLLGDSALYLCASRPDSGNSPLHFGNGTRLTVT.

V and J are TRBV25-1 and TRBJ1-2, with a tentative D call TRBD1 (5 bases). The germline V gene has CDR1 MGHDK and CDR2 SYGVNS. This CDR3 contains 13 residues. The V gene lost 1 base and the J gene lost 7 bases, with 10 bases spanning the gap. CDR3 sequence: CASSEWGESGYTF. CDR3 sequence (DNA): TGTGCCAGCAGTGAATGGGGGGAGAGTGGCTACACCTTC.

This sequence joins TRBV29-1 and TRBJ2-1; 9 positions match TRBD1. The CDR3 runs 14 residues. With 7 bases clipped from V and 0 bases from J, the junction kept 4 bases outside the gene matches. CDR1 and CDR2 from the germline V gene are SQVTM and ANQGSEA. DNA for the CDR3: TGCAGCGGGGGGGGACAGGGCTCCTACAATGAGCAGTTCTTC. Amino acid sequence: CSGGGQGSYNEQFF.

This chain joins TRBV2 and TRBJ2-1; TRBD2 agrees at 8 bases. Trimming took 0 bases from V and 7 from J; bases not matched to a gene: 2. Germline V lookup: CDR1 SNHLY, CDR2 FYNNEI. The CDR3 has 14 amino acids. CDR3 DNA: TGTGCCAGCAGTGAAGCTGGGACTAGTAATGAGCAGTTCTTC. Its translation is CASSEAGTSNEQFF.

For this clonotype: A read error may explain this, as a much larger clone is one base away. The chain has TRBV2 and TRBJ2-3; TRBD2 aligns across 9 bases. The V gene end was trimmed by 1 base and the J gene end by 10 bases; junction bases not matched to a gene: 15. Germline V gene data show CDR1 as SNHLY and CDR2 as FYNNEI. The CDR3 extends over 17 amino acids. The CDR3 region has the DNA TGTGCCAGCAGTGAAGAAGCGGGGGGCCGTAGTCCAAGGGCGCAGTATTTT. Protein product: CASSEEAGGRSPRAQYF.

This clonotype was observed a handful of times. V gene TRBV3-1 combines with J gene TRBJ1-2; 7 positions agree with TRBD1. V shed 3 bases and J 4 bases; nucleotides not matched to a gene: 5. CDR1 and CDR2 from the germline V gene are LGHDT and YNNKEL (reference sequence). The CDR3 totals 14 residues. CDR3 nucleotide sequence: TGTGCCAGCAGCCAGCGGGACAGCTCCTATGGCTACACCTTC. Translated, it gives CASSQRDSSYGYTF.

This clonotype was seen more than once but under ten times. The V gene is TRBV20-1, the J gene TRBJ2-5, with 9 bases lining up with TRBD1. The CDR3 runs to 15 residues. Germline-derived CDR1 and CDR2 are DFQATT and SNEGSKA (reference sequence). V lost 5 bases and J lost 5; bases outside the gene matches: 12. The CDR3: CSARVEQGASETQYF. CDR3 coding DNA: TGCAGTGCTCGAGTTGAACAGGGGGCCTCGGAGACCCAGTACTTC.

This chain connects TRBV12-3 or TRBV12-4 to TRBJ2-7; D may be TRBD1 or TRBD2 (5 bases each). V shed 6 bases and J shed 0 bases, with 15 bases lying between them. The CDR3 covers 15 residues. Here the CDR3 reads CASSLGDGPSYEQYF. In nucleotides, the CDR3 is TGTGCCAGCAGCCTAGGGGACGGACCCTCCTACGAGCAGTACTTC.

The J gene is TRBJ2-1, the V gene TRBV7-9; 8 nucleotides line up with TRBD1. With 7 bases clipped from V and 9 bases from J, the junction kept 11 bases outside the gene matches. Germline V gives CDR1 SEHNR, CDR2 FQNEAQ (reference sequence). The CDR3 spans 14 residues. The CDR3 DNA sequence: TGTGCCAGCAACAGGGGGGCTGAAGGGAGTGAGCAGTTCTTC. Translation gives CASNRGAEGSEQFF.

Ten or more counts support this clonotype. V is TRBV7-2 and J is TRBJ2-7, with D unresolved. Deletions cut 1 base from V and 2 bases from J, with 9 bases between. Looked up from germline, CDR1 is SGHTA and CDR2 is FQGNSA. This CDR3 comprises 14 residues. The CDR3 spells CASSLGDSTYEQYF. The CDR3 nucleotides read TGTGCCAGCAGCTTAGGAGACTCCACCTACGAGCAGTACTTC. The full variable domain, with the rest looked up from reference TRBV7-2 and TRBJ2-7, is GAGVSQSPSNKVTEKGKDVELRCDPISGHTALYWYRQSLGQGLEFLIYFQGNSAPDKSGLPSDRFSAERTGGSVSTLTIQRTQQEDSAVYLCASSLGDSTYEQYFGPGTRLTVT.

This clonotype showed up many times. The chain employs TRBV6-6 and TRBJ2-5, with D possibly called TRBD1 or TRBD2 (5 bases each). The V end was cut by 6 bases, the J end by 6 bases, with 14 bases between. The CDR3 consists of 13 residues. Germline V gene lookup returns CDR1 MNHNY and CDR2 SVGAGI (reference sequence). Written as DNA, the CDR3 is TGTGCCAGCAGCCTGGGACCGTTCCAGACCCAGTACTTC. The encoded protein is CASSLGPFQTQYF.

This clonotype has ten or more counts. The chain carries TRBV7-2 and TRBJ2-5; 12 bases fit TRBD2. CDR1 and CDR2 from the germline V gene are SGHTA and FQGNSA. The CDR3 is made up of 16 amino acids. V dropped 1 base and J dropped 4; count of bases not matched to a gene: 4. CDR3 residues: CASSLELAGGGETQYF. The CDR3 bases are TGTGCCAGCAGCTTAGAACTAGCGGGGGGCGGAGAGACCCAGTACTTC. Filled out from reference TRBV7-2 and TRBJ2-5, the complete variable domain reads GAGVSQSPSNKVTEKGKDVELRCDPISGHTALYWYRQSLGQGLEFLIYFQGNSAPDKSGLPSDRFSAERTGGSVSTLTIQRTQQEDSAVYLCASSLELAGGGETQYFGPGTRLLVL.

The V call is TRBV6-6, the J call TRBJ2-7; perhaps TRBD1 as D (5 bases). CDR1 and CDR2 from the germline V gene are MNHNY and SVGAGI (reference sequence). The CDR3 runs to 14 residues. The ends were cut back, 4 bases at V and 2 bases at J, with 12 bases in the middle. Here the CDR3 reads CASSSRQLPYEQYF. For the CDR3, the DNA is TGTGCCAGCAGTTCCCGACAGTTGCCCTACGAGCAGTACTTC.

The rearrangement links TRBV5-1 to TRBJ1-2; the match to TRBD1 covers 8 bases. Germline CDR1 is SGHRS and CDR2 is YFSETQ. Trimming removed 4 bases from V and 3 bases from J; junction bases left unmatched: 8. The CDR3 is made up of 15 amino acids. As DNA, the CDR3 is TGCGCCAGCAGCCCAGGACAGGGACGATACTATGGCTACACCTTC. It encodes CASSPGQGRYYGYTF.

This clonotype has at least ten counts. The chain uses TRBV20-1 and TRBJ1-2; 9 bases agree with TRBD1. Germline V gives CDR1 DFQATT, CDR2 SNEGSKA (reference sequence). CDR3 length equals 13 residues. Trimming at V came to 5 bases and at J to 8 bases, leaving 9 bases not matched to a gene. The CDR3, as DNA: TGCAGTGCTCCCCGGGACAGGGTGATCGGCTACACCTTC. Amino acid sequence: CSAPRDRVIGYTF.

This CDR3 is CASKGGTLSNYGYTF. The CDR3 DNA reads as TGTGCCAGTAAGGGAGGAACATTATCTAACTATGGCTACACCTTC. The chain recombines TRBV19 with TRBJ1-2; D gene ambiguous. Germline CDR1 reads LNHDA; CDR2 reads SQIVND (reference sequence). Deletions cut 7 bases from V and 0 bases from J, with 15 bases between. CDR3 length: 15 amino acids.

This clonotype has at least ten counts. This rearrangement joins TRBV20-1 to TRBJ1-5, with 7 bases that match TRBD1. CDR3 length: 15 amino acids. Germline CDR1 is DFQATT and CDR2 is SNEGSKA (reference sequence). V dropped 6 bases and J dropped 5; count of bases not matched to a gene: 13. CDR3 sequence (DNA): TGCAGTGCCCCCCCCCCGACAGGGAGGCATCAGCCCCAGCATTTT. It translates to CSAPPPTGRHQPQHF.

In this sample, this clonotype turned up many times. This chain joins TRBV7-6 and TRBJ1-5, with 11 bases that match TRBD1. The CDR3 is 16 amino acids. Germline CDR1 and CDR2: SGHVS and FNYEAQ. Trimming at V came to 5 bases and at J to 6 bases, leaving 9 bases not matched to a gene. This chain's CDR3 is CASSLGDRGKGQPQHF. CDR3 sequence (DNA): TGTGCCAGCAGCCTCGGGGACAGGGGGAAGGGTCAGCCCCAGCATTTT. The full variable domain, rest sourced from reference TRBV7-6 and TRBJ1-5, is GAGVSQSPRYKVTKRGQDVALRCDPISGHVSLYWYRQALGQGPEFLTYFNYEAQQDKSGLPNDRFSAERPEGSISTLTIQRTEQRDSAMYRCASSLGDRGKGQPQHFGDGTRLSIL.

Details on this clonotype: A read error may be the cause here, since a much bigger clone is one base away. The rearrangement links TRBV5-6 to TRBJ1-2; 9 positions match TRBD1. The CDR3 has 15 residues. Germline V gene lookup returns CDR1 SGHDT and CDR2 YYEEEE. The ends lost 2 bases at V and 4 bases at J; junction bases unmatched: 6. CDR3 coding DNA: TGTGCCAGCAGCTTTGGGGACAGGGACGCCTATGGCTACACCTTC. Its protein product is CASSFGDRDAYGYTF. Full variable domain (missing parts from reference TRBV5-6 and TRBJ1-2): DAGVTQSPTHLIKTRGQQVTLRCSPKSGHDTVSWYQQALGQGPQFIFQYYEEEERQRGNFPDRFSGHQFPNYSSELNVNALLLGDSALYLCASSFGDRDAYGYTFGSGTRLTVV.

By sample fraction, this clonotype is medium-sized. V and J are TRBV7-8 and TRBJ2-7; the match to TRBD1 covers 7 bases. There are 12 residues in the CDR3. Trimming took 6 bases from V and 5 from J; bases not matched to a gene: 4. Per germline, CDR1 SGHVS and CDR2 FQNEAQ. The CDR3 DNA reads TGTGCCAGCAGGGAGACAGGGCACGAGCAGTACTTC. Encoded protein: CASRETGHEQYF.